This T cell receptor beta chain was recorded in a study of cytomegalovirus exposure and HLA in healthy donors. This CDR3 region has 15 residues. The germline CDR1 and CDR2 sequences are LGHNA and YNFKEQ. V was cut by 1 base and J by 6 bases, with 14 bases left in between. The PCR had 60 Vbeta and 13 Jbeta primers. TCRdb's copy holds only in-frame clones and misses some; the assay was immunoSEQ multiplex PCR. The data contain under 150,000 clones, roughly 9.9% of them seen just once; the ten biggest clones take up less than 4%. The chain links TRBV4-2 to TRBJ2-3; D is perhaps TRBD2 (5 bases). Sequencing input: PBMCs. The source is a man aged 25-45 years in good health and CMV-seronegative. The CDR3 reads CASSQGERKVDTQYF. Here the CDR3 DNA reads TGTGCCAGCAGCCAAGGCGAGCGGAAAGTGGATACGCAGTATTTT.